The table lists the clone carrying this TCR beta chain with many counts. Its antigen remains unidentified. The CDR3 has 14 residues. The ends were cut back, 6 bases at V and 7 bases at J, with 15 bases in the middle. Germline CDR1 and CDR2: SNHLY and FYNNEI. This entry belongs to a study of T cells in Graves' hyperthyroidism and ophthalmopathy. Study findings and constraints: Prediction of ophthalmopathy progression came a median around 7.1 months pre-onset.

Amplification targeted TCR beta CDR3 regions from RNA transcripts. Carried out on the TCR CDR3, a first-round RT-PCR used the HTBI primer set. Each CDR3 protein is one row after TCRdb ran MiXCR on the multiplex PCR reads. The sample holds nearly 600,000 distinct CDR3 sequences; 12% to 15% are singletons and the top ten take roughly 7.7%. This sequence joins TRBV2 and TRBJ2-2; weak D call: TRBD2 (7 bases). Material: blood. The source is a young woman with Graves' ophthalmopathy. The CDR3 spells CASSGRGGIGELFF. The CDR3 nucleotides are TGTGCCAGCAGCGGACGCGGGGGCATCGGGGAGCTGTTTTTT.